The source of this T cell receptor (beta chain) is a study of shared clonotypes between healthy human individuals. General study results and limits: All-four-donor shared clonotypes had higher generation probabilities than non-shared clonotypes did.

The CDR3 totals 14 residues. Trimming removed 6 bases at V and 3 bases at J, with 15 bases between. Germline V CDR1 and CDR2: MDHEN, SYDVKM. Every donor was a Caucasian adult from Nashville, Tennessee. As regards this clone: The target antigen is unknown.

A deep-level run was used for the assay. It was across several immunoSEQ plates that each subset's genomic DNA was evenly split. TCRdb's copy holds only in-frame clones and misses some; the assay was immunoSEQ multiplex PCR. The sample lists millions of clones, around 94% occurring once. This chain connects TRBV28 to TRBJ2-7; either TRBD1 or TRBD2 may supply D (5 bases each). This receptor was obtained from a man between 18 and 35 years old in good health. What was sequenced was naive CD4+ T cells sorted from blood. The subset denotes: CD45RA+ positively selected. This CDR3 reads CASRPGTRLYEQYF. CDR3 bases: TGTGCCAGCAGACCCGGGACCCGGCTCTACGAGCAGTACTTC.